This TCR beta chain was sequenced during a study of cytomegalovirus exposure and HLA in healthy donors. Study-wide background: Drawn from HLA-typed donors, tens of millions of unique TCRs were held in an early data release. Findings of the study overall: Across HLA loci, a later analysis found differing TCR association rates, with DRB1 most and HLA-C fewest. Because they were indistinguishable, some V segments, including TRBV6-2 and TRBV6-3, were excluded. In vitro checks showed that three CMV-associated chains really do target CMV antigens.

Remarks on this clone: As yet, its antigen is unknown.

There are 14 residues in the CDR3. The germline V gene encodes CDR1 SGHAT and CDR2 FQNNGV. V was clipped by 4 bases and J by 5 bases; unmatched bases: 7. 13 Jbeta primers and 60 Vbeta primers were used for the PCR. Assay used: immunoSEQ multiplex PCR; TCRdb lists only in-frame clones, some missing. The sample holds fewer than 150,000 clones, about 78% seen once. The material sequenced was PBMCs. V is TRBV11-2 and J is TRBJ2-7; 8 nucleotides agree with TRBD1. The sequence came from a young man in good health and CMV-seronegative. DNA for the CDR3: TGTGCCAGCAGCTCCCAGGGGGCTATCGACGAGCAGTACGTC. The encoded protein is CASSSQGAIDEQYV.